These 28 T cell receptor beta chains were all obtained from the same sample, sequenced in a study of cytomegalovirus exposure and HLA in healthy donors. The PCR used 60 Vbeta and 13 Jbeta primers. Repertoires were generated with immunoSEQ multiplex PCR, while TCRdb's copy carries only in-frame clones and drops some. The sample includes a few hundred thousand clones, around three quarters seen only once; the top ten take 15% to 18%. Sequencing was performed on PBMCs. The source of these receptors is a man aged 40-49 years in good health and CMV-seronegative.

In nucleotides, the CDR3 is TGTGCCAGCAGTTTTAGCGGGGAATGGGTTCCAGATACGCAGTATTTT. Protein sequence: CASSFSGEWVPDTQYF. The genes are TRBV6-6 and TRBJ2-3; 8 positions agree with TRBD2. In germline, CDR1 is MNHNY, CDR2 SVGAGI (reference sequence). The CDR3 contains 16 residues. The V and J ends lost 4 bases and 4 bases, in that order; junction bases with no gene match: 10.

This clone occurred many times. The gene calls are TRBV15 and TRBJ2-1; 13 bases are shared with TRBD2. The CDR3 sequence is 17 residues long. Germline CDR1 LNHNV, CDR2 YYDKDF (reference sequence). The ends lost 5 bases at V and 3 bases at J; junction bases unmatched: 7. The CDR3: CATSDGTSGENYNEQFF. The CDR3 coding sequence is TGTGCCACCAGCGACGGGACTAGCGGGGAGAACTACAATGAGCAGTTCTTC.

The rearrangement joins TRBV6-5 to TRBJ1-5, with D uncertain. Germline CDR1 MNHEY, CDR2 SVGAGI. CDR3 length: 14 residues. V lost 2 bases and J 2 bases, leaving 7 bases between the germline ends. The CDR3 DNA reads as TGTGCCAGCAGTTACCGGGGTGGCAATCAGCCCCAGCATTTT. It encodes CASSYRGGNQPQHF.

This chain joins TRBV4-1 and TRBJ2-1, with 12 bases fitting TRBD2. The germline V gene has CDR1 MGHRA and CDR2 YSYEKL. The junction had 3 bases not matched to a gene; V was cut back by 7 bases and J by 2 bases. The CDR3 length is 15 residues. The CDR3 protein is CASTPSGGAYNEQFF. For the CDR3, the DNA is TGCGCCAGCACCCCTAGCGGGGGGGCCTACAATGAGCAGTTCTTC.

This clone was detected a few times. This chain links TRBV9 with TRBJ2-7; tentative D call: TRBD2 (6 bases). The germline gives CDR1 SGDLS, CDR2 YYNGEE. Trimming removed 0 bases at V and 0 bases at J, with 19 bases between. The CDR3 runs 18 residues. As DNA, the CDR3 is TGTGCCAGCAGCGTAGGACCAGGACGTGGAGGGAGCTCCTACGAGCAGTACTTC. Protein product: CASSVGPGRGGSSYEQYF. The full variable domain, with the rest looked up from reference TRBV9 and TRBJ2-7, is DSGVTQTPKHLITATGQRVTLRCSPRSGDLSVYWYQQSLDQGLQFLIQYYNGEERAKGNILERFSAQQFPDLHSELNLSSLELGDSALYFCASSVGPGRGGSSYEQYFGPGTRLTVT.

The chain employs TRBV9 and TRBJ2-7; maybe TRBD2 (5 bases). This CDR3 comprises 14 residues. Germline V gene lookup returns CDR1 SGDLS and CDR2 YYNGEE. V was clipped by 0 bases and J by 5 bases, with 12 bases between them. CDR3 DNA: TGTGCCAGCAGCGTAGCTGAGTGGAGGAACGAGCAGTACTTC. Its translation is CASSVAEWRNEQYF.

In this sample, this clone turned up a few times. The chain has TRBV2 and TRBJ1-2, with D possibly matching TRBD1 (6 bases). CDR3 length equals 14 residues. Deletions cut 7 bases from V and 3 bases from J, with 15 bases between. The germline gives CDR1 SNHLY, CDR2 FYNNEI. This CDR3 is CASTLDSLYYGYTF. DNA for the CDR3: TGTGCCAGCACTCTGGACAGCCTGTACTATGGCTACACCTTC. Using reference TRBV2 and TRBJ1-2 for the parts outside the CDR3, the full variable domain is EPEVTQTPSHQVTQMGQEVILRCVPISNHLYFYWYRQILGQKVEFLVSFYNNEISEKSEIFDDQFSVERPDGSNFTLKIRSTKLEDSAMYFCASTLDSLYYGYTFGSGTRLTVV.

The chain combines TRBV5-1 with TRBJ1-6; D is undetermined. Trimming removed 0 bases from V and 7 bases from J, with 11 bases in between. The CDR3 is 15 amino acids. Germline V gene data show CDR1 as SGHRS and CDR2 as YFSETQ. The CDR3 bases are TGCGCCAGCAGCTTGGCGCCCTCTCAGAATTCACCCCTCCACTTT. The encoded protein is CASSLAPSQNSPLHF. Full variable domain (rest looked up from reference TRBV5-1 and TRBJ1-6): KAGVTQTPRYLIKTRGQQVTLSCSPISGHRSVSWYQQTPGQGLQFLFEYFSETQRNKGNFPGRFSGRQFSNSRSEMNVSTLELGDSALYLCASSLAPSQNSPLHFGNGTRLTVT.

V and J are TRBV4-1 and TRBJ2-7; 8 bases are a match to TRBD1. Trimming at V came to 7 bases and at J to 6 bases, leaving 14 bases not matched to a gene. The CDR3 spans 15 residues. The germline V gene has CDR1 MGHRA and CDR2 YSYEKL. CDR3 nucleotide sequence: TGCGCCAGCACTATGGTCCTTTCAGGGGGCGGCGAGCAGTACTTC. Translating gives CASTMVLSGGGEQYF.

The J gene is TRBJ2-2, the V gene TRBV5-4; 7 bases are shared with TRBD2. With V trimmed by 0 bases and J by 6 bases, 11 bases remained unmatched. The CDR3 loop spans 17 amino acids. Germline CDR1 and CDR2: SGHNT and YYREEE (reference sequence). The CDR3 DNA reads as TGTGCCAGCAGCTTGGCCAGGACTAGGATCGGCGCCGGGGAGCTGTTTTTT. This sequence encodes CASSLARTRIGAGELFF.

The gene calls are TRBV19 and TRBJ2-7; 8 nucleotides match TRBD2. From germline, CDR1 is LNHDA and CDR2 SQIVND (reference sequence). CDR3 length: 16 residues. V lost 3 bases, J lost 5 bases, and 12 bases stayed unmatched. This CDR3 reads CASSMSGLGYSHEQYF. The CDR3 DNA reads TGTGCCAGTAGTATGTCGGGACTAGGATATTCCCACGAGCAGTACTTC.

CDR3 DNA sequence: TGTGCCAGCATAGTCAGGGGGAAGGCAGATACGCAGTATTTT. Protein: CASIVRGKADTQYF. The chain links TRBV28 to TRBJ2-3; 7 nucleotides match TRBD1. Germline V CDR1 and CDR2: MDHEN, SYDVKM. The V and J ends lost 7 bases and 4 bases, in that order; junction bases with no gene match: 8. This CDR3 has 14 residues.

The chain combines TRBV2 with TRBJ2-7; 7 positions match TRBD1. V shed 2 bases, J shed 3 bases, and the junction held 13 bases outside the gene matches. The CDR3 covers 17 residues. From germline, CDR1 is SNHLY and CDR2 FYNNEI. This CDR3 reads CASSEPRVDRPYYEQYF. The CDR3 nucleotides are TGTGCCAGCAGTGAACCCCGAGTGGACAGGCCGTACTACGAGCAGTACTTC.

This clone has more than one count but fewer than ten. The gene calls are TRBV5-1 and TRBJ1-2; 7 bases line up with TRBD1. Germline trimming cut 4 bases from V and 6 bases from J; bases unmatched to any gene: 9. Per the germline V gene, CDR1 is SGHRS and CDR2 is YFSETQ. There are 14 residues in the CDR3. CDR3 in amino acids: CASSTGTASNGYTF. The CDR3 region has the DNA TGCGCCAGCAGCACCGGGACAGCTAGCAATGGCTACACCTTC.

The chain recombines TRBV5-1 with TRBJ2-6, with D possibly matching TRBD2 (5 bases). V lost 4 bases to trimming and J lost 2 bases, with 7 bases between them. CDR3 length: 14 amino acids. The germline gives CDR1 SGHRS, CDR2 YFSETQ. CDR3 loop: CASSLRAGANVLTF. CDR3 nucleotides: TGCGCCAGCAGCCTGAGGGCTGGGGCCAACGTCCTGACTTTC.

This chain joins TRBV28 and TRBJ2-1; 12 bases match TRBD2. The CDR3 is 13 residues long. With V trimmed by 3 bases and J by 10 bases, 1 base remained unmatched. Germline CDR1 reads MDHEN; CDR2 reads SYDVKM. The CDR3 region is CASSLGTSGEQFF. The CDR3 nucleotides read TGTGCCAGCAGTTTGGGGACTAGCGGGGAGCAGTTCTTC.

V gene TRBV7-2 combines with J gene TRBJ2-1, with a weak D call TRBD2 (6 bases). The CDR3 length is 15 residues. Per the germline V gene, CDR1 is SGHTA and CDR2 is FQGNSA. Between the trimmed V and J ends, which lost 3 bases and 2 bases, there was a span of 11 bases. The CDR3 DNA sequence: TGTGCCAGCAGCTTCGGCGGGAACACCTACAATGAGCAGTTCTTC. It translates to CASSFGGNTYNEQFF.

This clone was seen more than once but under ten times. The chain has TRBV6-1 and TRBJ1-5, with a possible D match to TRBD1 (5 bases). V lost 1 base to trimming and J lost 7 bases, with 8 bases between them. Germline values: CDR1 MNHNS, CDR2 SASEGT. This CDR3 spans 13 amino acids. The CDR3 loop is CASSEGGGQPQHF. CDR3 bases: TGTGCCAGCAGTGAAGGGGGGGGACAGCCCCAGCATTTT.

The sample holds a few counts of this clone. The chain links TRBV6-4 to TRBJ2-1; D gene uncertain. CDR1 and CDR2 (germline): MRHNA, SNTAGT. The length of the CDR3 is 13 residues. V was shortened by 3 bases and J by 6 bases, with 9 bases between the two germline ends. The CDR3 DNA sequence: TGTGCCAGCAGTGAGATCCGCGGCAATGAGCAGTTCTTC. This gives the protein CASSEIRGNEQFF.

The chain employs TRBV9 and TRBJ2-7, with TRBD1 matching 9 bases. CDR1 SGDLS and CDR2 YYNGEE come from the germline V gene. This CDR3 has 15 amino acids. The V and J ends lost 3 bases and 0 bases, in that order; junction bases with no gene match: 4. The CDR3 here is CASSGGTGPSYEQYF. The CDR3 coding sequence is TGTGCCAGCAGCGGGGGGACAGGGCCCTCCTACGAGCAGTACTTC.

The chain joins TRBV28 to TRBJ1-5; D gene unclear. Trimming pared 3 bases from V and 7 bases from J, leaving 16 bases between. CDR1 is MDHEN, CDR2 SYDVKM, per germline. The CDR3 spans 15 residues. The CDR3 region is CASSFTGSTGQPQHF. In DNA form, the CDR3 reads TGTGCCAGCAGTTTCACGGGTTCGACCGGGCAGCCCCAGCATTTT.

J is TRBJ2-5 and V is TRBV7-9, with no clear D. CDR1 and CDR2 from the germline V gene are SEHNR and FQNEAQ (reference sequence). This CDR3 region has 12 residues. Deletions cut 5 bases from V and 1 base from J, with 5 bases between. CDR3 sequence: CASSPRQETQYF. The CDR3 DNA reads TGTGCCAGCAGCCCCCGCCAAGAGACCCAGTACTTC.

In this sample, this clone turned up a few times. The CDR3 nucleotides are TGTGCCAGCAGCTTAGGAGGGGGCACACCTATTGATACGCAGTATTTT. Protein product: CASSLGGGTPIDTQYF. The gene calls are TRBV7-2 and TRBJ2-3, with 7 bases that match TRBD1. Germline V gene data show CDR1 as SGHTA and CDR2 as FQGNSA. The CDR3 has 16 amino acids. The ends lost 1 base at V and 6 bases at J; junction bases unmatched: 10.

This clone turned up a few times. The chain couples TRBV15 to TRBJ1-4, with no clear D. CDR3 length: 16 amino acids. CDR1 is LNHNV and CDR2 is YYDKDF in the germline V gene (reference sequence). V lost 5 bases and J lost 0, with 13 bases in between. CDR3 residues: CATSHIWPTTNEKLFF. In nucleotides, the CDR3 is TGTGCCACCAGCCACATTTGGCCGACAACTAATGAAAAACTGTTTTTT.

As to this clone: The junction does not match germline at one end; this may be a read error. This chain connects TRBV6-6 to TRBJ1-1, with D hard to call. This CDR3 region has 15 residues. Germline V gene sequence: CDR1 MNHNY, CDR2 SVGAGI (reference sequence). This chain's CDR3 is CASSYSGGLKTEAFF. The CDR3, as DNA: TGTGCCAGCAGTTACTCAGGAGGGCTGAAGACTGAAGCTTTCTTT.

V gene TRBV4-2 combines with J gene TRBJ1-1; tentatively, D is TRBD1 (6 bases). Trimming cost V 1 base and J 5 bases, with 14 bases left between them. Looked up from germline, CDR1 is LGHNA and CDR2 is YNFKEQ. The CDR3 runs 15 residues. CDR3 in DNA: TGTGCCAGCAGCCAAGGCACAGGGATGAGGACTGAAGCTTTCTTT. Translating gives CASSQGTGMRTEAFF.

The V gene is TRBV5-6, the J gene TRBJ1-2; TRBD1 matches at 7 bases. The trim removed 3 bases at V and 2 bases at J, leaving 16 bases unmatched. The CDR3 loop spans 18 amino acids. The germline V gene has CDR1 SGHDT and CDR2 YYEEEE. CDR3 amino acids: CASSSERTGTATNYGYTF. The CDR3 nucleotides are TGTGCCAGCAGCTCAGAACGGACTGGGACAGCCACCAACTATGGCTACACCTTC.

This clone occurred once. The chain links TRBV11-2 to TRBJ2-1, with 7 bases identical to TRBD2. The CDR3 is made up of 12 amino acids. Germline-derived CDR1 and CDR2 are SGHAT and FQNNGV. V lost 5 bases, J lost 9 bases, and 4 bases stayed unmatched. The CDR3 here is CASSLTSVEQFF. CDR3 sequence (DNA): TGTGCCAGCAGCCTAACTAGCGTTGAGCAGTTCTTC.